A single sample gave rise to the 20 T cell receptor beta chains below, sequenced in a study of radiotherapy plus CTLA-4 blockade in lung cancer. This table comes from immunoSEQ multiplex PCR, and its TCRdb copy is limited to in-frame clones, with some not included. The table has around 29,000 clones, approximately 80% seen once; the top ten hold 20% to 25%. This specimen was peripheral blood, taken from a patient treated with radiotherapy plus ipilimumab. These TCRs come from a human donor with non-small cell lung cancer that progressed on radiotherapy plus ipilimumab.

The chain combines TRBV5-1 with TRBJ2-5; TRBD1 matches 10 bases. The V gene end was trimmed by 0 bases and the J gene end by 1 base; junction bases not matched to a gene: 3. Germline-derived CDR1 and CDR2 are SGHRS and YFSETQ. The CDR3 consists of 16 residues. Written as DNA, the CDR3 is TGCGCCAGCAGCTTGGGCTGGACAGGGGGCCAAGAGACCCAGTACTTC. Translated, it gives CASSLGWTGGQETQYF.

The chain employs TRBV4-2 and TRBJ2-2; 8 nucleotides match TRBD1. Losses at the gene ends were 2 bases for V and 1 base for J; bases not matched to a gene: 3. The CDR3 covers 16 residues. CDR1 and CDR2 (germline): LGHNA, YNFKEQ. CDR3 region: CASSQSGTGNTGELFF. The CDR3 region has the DNA TGTGCCAGCAGCCAATCAGGGACAGGGAACACCGGGGAGCTGTTTTTT.

The chain joins TRBV6-5 to TRBJ2-5, with a possible D match to TRBD1 (6 bases). The V and J ends lost 2 bases and 1 base respectively, with 8 bases between them. The CDR3 runs 14 residues. Germline V lookup: CDR1 MNHEY, CDR2 SVGAGI. The DNA for the CDR3 is TGTGCCAGCAGTTACCTGGACAGCCAAGAGACCCAGTACTTC. As protein: CASSYLDSQETQYF.

The chain recombines TRBV6-6 with TRBJ2-3; possibly TRBD2 for D (5 bases). V shed 6 bases and J shed 0 bases, with 16 bases lying between them. This CDR3 has 16 residues. The germline V gene has CDR1 MNHNY and CDR2 SVGAGI (reference sequence). The CDR3 loop is CASRLRGSSSTDTQYF. The CDR3 DNA follows: TGTGCCAGCAGACTCCGGGGTAGCAGTAGCACAGATACGCAGTATTTT.

This rearrangement joins TRBV9 to TRBJ1-1, with D possibly being TRBD1 (6 bases). The CDR3 consists of 16 residues. Trimming took 5 bases from V and 4 from J, leaving 21 bases between them. Germline V lookup: CDR1 SGDLS, CDR2 YYNGEE. For the CDR3, the DNA is TGTGCCAGCAGGCCAGATAAAACGACAGGAGTCACTGAAGCTTTCTTT. It encodes CASRPDKTTGVTEAFF.

The genes are TRBV6-6 and TRBJ1-1, with D possibly being TRBD1 (6 bases). The CDR3 sequence is 14 residues long. Germline CDR1 and CDR2: MNHNY and SVGAGI (reference sequence). The V gene lost 2 bases and the J gene lost 4 bases, with 11 bases spanning the gap. The CDR3 reads CASSYNHRVTEAFF. CDR3 DNA sequence: TGTGCCAGCAGTTACAACCACAGGGTCACTGAAGCTTTCTTT.

The rearrangement links TRBV4-2 to TRBJ2-7; TRBD2 matches at 7 bases. V was clipped by 0 bases and J by 1 base; unmatched bases: 6. Germline values: CDR1 LGHNA, CDR2 YNFKEQ. CDR3 length: 16 residues. CDR3 nucleotides: TGTGCCAGCAGCCAAGATTGGCCGGGGGGTTCCTACGAGCAGTACTTC. Its protein product is CASSQDWPGGSYEQYF.

This chain uses TRBV7-6 with TRBJ1-3, with D maybe TRBD1 (5 bases). V was clipped by 2 bases and J by 0 bases, with 20 bases between them. This CDR3 is 19 amino acids long. The V gene's germline CDR1 is SGHVS and CDR2 FNYEAQ. The CDR3 sequence is CASSLTLMTEASSGNTIYF. Here the CDR3 DNA reads TGTGCCAGCAGCTTAACCCTCATGACAGAAGCTTCCTCTGGAAACACCATATATTTT.

The gene calls are TRBV28 and TRBJ2-6; D remains ambiguous. The CDR3 is made up of 15 amino acids. Germline V gene lookup returns CDR1 MDHEN and CDR2 SYDVKM. The V end lost 5 bases, the J end lost 0 bases, and 8 bases lay between the germline ends. The DNA for the CDR3 is TGTGCCAGCAGTGCGGAAAGCTCTGGGGCCAACGTCCTGACTTTC. It specifies CASSAESSGANVLTF. Based on the CDR3 plus reference TRBV28 and TRBJ2-6, the full variable domain is DVKVTQSSRYLVKRTGEKVFLECVQDMDHENMFWYRQDPGLGLRLIYFSYDVKMKEKGDIPEGYSVSREKKERFSLILESASTNQTSMYLCASSAESSGANVLTFGAGSRLTVL.

The V gene is TRBV7-3, the J gene TRBJ2-5, with TRBD2 matching 8 bases. The CDR3 has 15 amino acids. Germline assignment: CDR1 SGHTA and CDR2 FQGTGA. J lost 4 bases, V lost 3 bases, and 7 bases had no gene match. The CDR3 region is CASSFSPGGIETQYF. The CDR3 coding sequence is TGTGCCAGCAGCTTCTCCCCGGGGGGGATAGAGACCCAGTACTTC.

V and J are TRBV18 and TRBJ1-6; perhaps TRBD1 as D (6 bases). The CDR3 has 14 residues. Germline V gene data show CDR1 as KGHSH and CDR2 as LQKENI. Trimming took off 8 bases at V and 10 bases at J, with 18 bases between the two ends. The CDR3 here is CASQGGGRFSPLHF. CDR3 in DNA: TGTGCCAGCCAGGGAGGGGGTAGGTTCTCACCCCTCCACTTT.

A few counts support this clone. This chain connects TRBV19 to TRBJ2-1, with TRBD2 matching over 9 bases. Germline loops: CDR1 LNHDA, CDR2 SQIVND (reference sequence). The CDR3 extends over 16 amino acids. J gave up 3 bases and V 1 base, and 4 bases lay outside the gene matches. The CDR3: CASSIGPSGVYNEQFF. Here the CDR3 DNA reads TGTGCCAGTAGTATAGGGCCTAGCGGGGTCTACAATGAGCAGTTCTTC. The complete variable domain, with remaining parts taken from reference TRBV19 and TRBJ2-1, reads DGGITQSPKYLFRKEGQNVTLSCEQNLNHDAMYWYRQDPGQGLRLIYYSQIVNDFQKGDIAEGYSVSREKKESFPLTVTSAQKNPTAFYLCASSIGPSGVYNEQFFGPGTRLTVL.

The chain uses TRBV18 and TRBJ1-1; 8 nucleotides match TRBD1. The V gene end was trimmed by 3 bases and the J gene end by 5 bases; junction bases not matched to a gene: 5. CDR1 KGHSH and CDR2 LQKENI come from the germline V gene. CDR3 length: 14 residues. The CDR3 bases are TGTGCCAGCTCACCTAGCACAGGGGGAACTGAAGCTTTCTTT. Translated, it gives CASSPSTGGTEAFF.

The genes are TRBV5-4 and TRBJ1-3, with D perhaps matching TRBD1 (5 bases). The CDR3 is 13 residues long. CDR1 is SGHNT and CDR2 is YYREEE in the germline V gene (reference sequence). The ends were cut back, 4 bases at V and 9 bases at J, with 14 bases in the middle. The DNA for the CDR3 is TGTGCCAGCAGCACAGGACCCAGTAGCACCATATATTTT. As protein: CASSTGPSSTIYF.

This sequence joins TRBV15 and TRBJ1-3; the D is unclear. CDR3 length: 16 amino acids. The germline CDR1 and CDR2 sequences are LNHNV and YYDKDF (reference sequence). Trimming cost V 0 bases and J 0 bases, with 9 bases left between them. The CDR3 here is CATSRDATVSGNTIYF. CDR3 nucleotide sequence: TGTGCCACCAGCAGAGATGCAACAGTCTCTGGAAACACCATATATTTT. Full variable domain (rest looked up from reference TRBV15 and TRBJ1-3): DAMVIQNPRYQVTQFGKPVTLSCSQTLNHNVMYWYQQKSSQAPKLLFHYYDKDFNNEADTPDNFQSRRPNTSFCFLDIRSPGLGDTAMYLCATSRDATVSGNTIYFGEGSWLTVV.

This chain joins TRBV9 and TRBJ2-5; possibly TRBD2 for D (7 bases). Trimming cost V 5 bases and J 5 bases, with 19 bases left between them. CDR1 is SGDLS and CDR2 is YYNGEE in the germline V gene. The CDR3 runs to 15 residues. CDR3 nucleotide sequence: TGTGCCAGCAGTCAAGAAGGGGGGGCGTGGGAGACCCAGTACTTC. Protein: CASSQEGGAWETQYF. The full variable domain, its missing parts supplied by reference TRBV9 and TRBJ2-5, is DSGVTQTPKHLITATGQRVTLRCSPRSGDLSVYWYQQSLDQGLQFLIQYYNGEERAKGNILERFSAQQFPDLHSELNLSSLELGDSALYFCASSQEGGAWETQYFGPGTRLLVL.

The chain couples TRBV29-1 to TRBJ2-1; 15 nucleotides line up with TRBD2. The CDR3 runs 16 residues. V lost 6 bases to trimming and J lost 1 base; unmatched junction nucleotides: 4. Germline V lookup: CDR1 SQVTM, CDR2 ANQGSEA. The CDR3 coding sequence is TGCAGCGTGGGGACTAGCGGGGGGAGATCCTACAATGAGCAGTTCTTC. It translates to CSVGTSGGRSYNEQFF.

The genes are TRBV5-5 and TRBJ1-4; the match to TRBD1 covers 9 bases. The germline CDR1 and CDR2 sequences are SGHKS and YYEKEE (reference sequence). V shed 6 bases and J 3 bases; nucleotides not matched to a gene: 9. There are 16 residues in the CDR3. In DNA, the CDR3 is TGTGCCAGCAAAATACAGGGGGCGTTCGCTAATGAAAAACTGTTTTTT. This gives the protein CASKIQGAFANEKLFF.

V gene TRBV4-3 combines with J gene TRBJ1-2, with D maybe TRBD1 (6 bases). Between the trimmed V and J ends, which lost 0 bases and 4 bases, there was a span of 12 bases. This CDR3 spans 15 amino acids. From germline, CDR1 is LGHNA and CDR2 YSLEER. The CDR3: CASSQEMDSFYGYTF. The CDR3 DNA reads TGCGCCAGCAGCCAAGAAATGGACAGCTTCTATGGCTACACCTTC.

The rearrangement joins TRBV6-5 to TRBJ1-2; 9 bases agree with TRBD1. V shed 5 bases, J shed 9 bases, and the junction held 10 bases outside the gene matches. Per the germline V gene, CDR1 is MNHEY and CDR2 is SVGAGI. The CDR3 spans 14 residues. The CDR3 DNA reads as TGTGCCAGCAGTGAGGGGACAGGGCCCCTACGCTACACCTTC. Its protein product is CASSEGTGPLRYTF.